Listed below are T cell receptor beta chains from one sample, sequenced in a study of cytomegalovirus exposure and HLA in healthy donors. Some clones are missing from TCRdb's copy, which holds only in-frame ones; the method was immunoSEQ multiplex PCR. This table has 200,000 or so clones, 84% appearing once. Input material: PBMCs. The receptors come from a man between 18 and 35 years old in good health and CMV-seropositive. Each CDR3 is given with its conserved first and last residue. The D gene is left open where the match is weak. Part of the rows lack a size; the others show once, few, many or a class for expanded clones.

clone_size	j_call	d_call	v_call	cdr3_aa	cdr3_nt
few	TRBJ2-1	NA	TRBV27	CASKPSDSLHDEQFF	TGTGCCAGCAAGCCCTCGGACTCATTACACGATGAGCAGTTCTTC
few	TRBJ1-5	NA	TRBV19	CASSIDGSSNQPQHF	TGTGCCAGTAGTATAGATGGGAGTAGCAATCAGCCCCAGCATTTT
NA	TRBJ2-5	NA	TRBV28	CASRTERTQYF	TGTGCCAGCCGGACTGAGAGAACCCAGTACTTC
once	TRBJ1-3	NA	TRBV6-1	CASSGPTVEGNTIYF	TGTGCCAGCAGTGGCCCGACTGTAGAGGGAAACACCATATATTTT
NA	TRBJ2-7	TRBD1	TRBV7-2	CASSLGTGYYEQYF	TGTGCCAGCAGCTTAGGGACAGGTTACTACGAGCAGTACTTC
NA	TRBJ1-4	TRBD1	TRBV6-5	CASRTGGSNEKLFF	TGTGCCAGCAGAACAGGGGGATCTAATGAAAAACTGTTTTTT
few	TRBJ2-7	NA	TRBV19	CASGFGREQYF	TGTGCCAGTGGTTTTGGGCGCGAGCAGTACTTC
NA	TRBJ2-3	TRBD2	TRBV28	CASSPNVGLAGDTQYF	TGTGCCAGCAGCCCCAACGTGGGACTAGCGGGAGATACGCAGTATTTT
few	TRBJ2-7	NA	TRBV2	CASSEARSSYEQYF	TGTGCCAGCAGTGAAGCGCGAAGCTCCTACGAGCAGTACTTC
NA	TRBJ2-1	TRBD1	TRBV4-1	CASSRGQALEGSYNEQFF	TGCGCCAGCAGCCGGGGACAGGCCCTAGAGGGTTCCTACAATGAGCAGTTCTTC
NA	TRBJ2-7	NA	TRBV6-5	CASSYPGSYEQYF	TGTGCCAGCAGTTATCCAGGCTCCTACGAGCAGTACTTC
NA	TRBJ2-1	TRBD2	TRBV4-1	CASSSLKGTSGRGAYNEQFF	TGCGCCAGCAGCTCCCTAAAGGGGACTAGCGGGAGGGGGGCCTACAATGAGCAGTTCTTC
NA	TRBJ1-5	NA	TRBV28	CASPQKYSNQPQHF	TGTGCCAGCCCCCAGAAATATAGCAATCAGCCCCAGCATTTT
few	TRBJ2-5	TRBD2	TRBV10-3	CAISESASGRDQETQYF	TGTGCCATCAGTGAATCGGCGAGCGGGAGGGACCAAGAGACCCAGTACTTC
once	TRBJ1-1	NA	TRBV28	CASSSRKAQGGAFF	TGTGCCAGCAGTTCCCGGAAAGCTCAGGGTGGAGCTTTCTTT
NA	TRBJ2-1	TRBD2	TRBV18	CASSPTGGSITYNEQFF	TGTGCCAGCTCACCCACGGGAGGCTCAATTACCTACAATGAGCAGTTCTTC
NA	TRBJ2-5	NA	TRBV5-5	CASTPILERETQYF	TGTGCCAGCACCCCAATACTAGAGAGGGAGACCCAGTACTTC
NA	TRBJ1-5	NA	TRBV29-1	CSVQGSNQPQHF	TGCAGCGTGCAGGGTAGCAATCAGCCCCAGCATTTT
few	TRBJ2-5	NA	TRBV12-1	CASSRTSGRGNQETQYF	TGTGCCAGCAGTCGAACTAGCGGGAGGGGGAACCAAGAGACCCAGTACTTC
NA	TRBJ1-3	NA	TRBV2	CASSDSYSGNTIYF	TGTGCCAGCAGTGACTCTTACTCTGGAAACACCATATATTTT
NA	TRBJ1-1	TRBD1	TRBV19	CASSTRGQALNTEAFF	TGTGCCAGTAGTACCAGAGGACAGGCCCTGAACACTGAAGCTTTCTTT
NA	TRBJ2-7	TRBD2	TRBV19	CASSMSRGAGGNYEQYF	TGTGCCAGTAGTATGAGCAGGGGAGCGGGAGGGAACTACGAGCAGTACTTC
NA	TRBJ1-1	TRBD1	TRBV25-1	CASLSTGGMNTEAFF	TGTGCCAGCCTTTCGACAGGGGGCATGAACACTGAAGCTTTCTTT
NA	TRBJ2-5	TRBD1	TRBV4-1	CASSQEQGARETQYF	TGCGCCAGCAGCCAAGAACAGGGGGCTAGGGAGACCCAGTACTTC
NA	TRBJ2-3	TRBD2	TRBV7-9	CASRLAGTDTQYF	TGTGCCAGCAGACTAGCGGGCACAGATACGCAGTATTTT
NA	TRBJ2-5	NA	TRBV5-1	CASSSRDGLQETQYF	TGCGCCAGCAGCTCCCGGGACGGACTACAAGAGACCCAGTACTTC
NA	TRBJ1-1	NA	TRBV2	CASSERPRGNTEAFF	TGTGCCAGCAGTGAAAGACCCAGGGGCAACACTGAAGCTTTCTTT
NA	TRBJ1-2	NA	TRBV5-1	CASSSMEGVGYTF	TGCGCCAGCAGCTCGATGGAAGGGGTTGGCTACACCTTC
NA	TRBJ1-1	TRBD1	TRBV19	CASSLGGQVNTEAFF	TGTGCCAGTAGTCTCGGGGGACAGGTGAACACTGAAGCTTTCTTT
NA	TRBJ2-7	TRBD1	TRBV7-2	CASSLAGTGGAYEQYF	TGTGCCAGCAGCTTAGCGGGGACAGGGGGGGCCTACGAGCAGTACTTC
NA	TRBJ2-1	NA	TRBV7-6	CASSLVGVGAGEQFF	TGTGCCAGCAGCTTAGTGGGAGTCGGAGCAGGCGAGCAGTTCTTC
NA	TRBJ2-6	TRBD1	TRBV27	CASSLRQGVSSGANVLTF	TGTGCCAGCAGTTTACGACAGGGGGTCTCCTCTGGGGCCAACGTCCTGACTTTC
NA	TRBJ2-1	NA	TRBV29-1	CSVALQGRVSYNEQFF	TGCAGCGTTGCCCTCCAGGGCAGGGTCTCCTACAATGAGCAGTTCTTC
NA	TRBJ2-6	NA	TRBV4-2	CASSQDSGVGANVLTF	TGTGCCAGCAGCCAAGATTCGGGGGTCGGGGCCAACGTCCTGACTTTC
NA	TRBJ2-1	TRBD2	TRBV5-1	CASSWGGTSGSYEQFF	TGCGCCAGCAGCTGGGGGGGGACTAGCGGGAGCTATGAGCAGTTCTTC
NA	TRBJ1-4	TRBD1	TRBV19	CASSTGTGGREKLFF	TGTGCCAGTAGTACAGGCACAGGGGGAAGGGAAAAACTGTTTTTT
NA	TRBJ2-7	NA	TRBV4-1	CASSQVQGYEQYF	TGCGCCAGCAGCCAAGTTCAGGGTTACGAGCAGTACTTC
NA	TRBJ2-5	NA	TRBV7-2	CASLPSSVETQYF	TGTGCCAGCCTACCCTCGAGTGTGGAGACCCAGTACTTC
NA	TRBJ2-5	NA	TRBV15	CATSRELVGSETQYF	TGTGCCACCAGCAGAGAATTAGTCGGGAGTGAGACCCAGTACTTC
NA	TRBJ2-1	TRBD2	TRBV27	CASSPGTSGRPRGDEQFF	TGTGCCAGCAGTCCCGGGACTAGCGGGAGGCCGCGAGGCGATGAGCAGTTCTTC